Listed here are 19 T cell receptor beta chains from one sample, sequenced in a study of T cell clonotyping in hematopoietic cell transplantation (dated by TCRdb to the early 2020s). The label giving this sample's time point can be read as: 100 days after allo-HCT. The library came from the immunoSEQ multiplex PCR assay. Drawn from immuneACCESS, this table holds only the in-frame rearrangements with V and J called that TCRdb kept. Clones are partly lost; checked studies trace under half to an unresolved V gene and leave the rest unexplained. This sample is represented by 15,000 to 20,000 clones; 70% to 90% of them were singletons. The ten largest make up about 4% of the sample. Source: PBMCs, taken 100 days after allogeneic stem cell transplant. These receptors all stem from a male patient in his sixties who had an allogeneic stem cell transplant from a related donor, so the T cells may come from the graft donor. Some clones in this sample may be carry-over from other donors' samples.

This sequence joins TRBV5-1 and TRBJ2-2, with D hard to call. The V end was cut by 2 bases, the J end by 6 bases, with 14 bases between. CDR1 SGHRS and CDR2 YFSETQ come from the germline V gene. This CDR3 is built from 15 residues. The CDR3 nucleotides read TGCGCCAGCAGCTTTGGGCCAGAAGAGGCCGGGGAGCTGTTTTTT. Translating it yields CASSFGPEEAGELFF.

This clone was seen a single time. The chain combines TRBV30 with TRBJ2-3, with D tentatively TRBD2 (5 bases). The ends were cut back, 5 bases at V and 2 bases at J, with 14 bases in the middle. The CDR3 spans 14 residues. CDR1 and CDR2 from the germline V gene are GTSNPN and SVGIG (reference sequence). The CDR3 sequence is CAWARTFTTDTQYF. The DNA for the CDR3 is TGTGCCTGGGCCCGGACTTTTACCACAGATACGCAGTATTTT.

V gene TRBV6-5 combines with J gene TRBJ2-5; the match to TRBD2 covers 9 bases. The length of the CDR3 is 14 residues. V lost 8 bases, J lost 9 bases, and 13 bases stayed unmatched. Germline CDR1 is MNHEY and CDR2 is SVGAGI. The CDR3 loop is CASHSGGPTEAQYF. The CDR3 region has the DNA TGTGCCAGCCATAGCGGGGGCCCCACTGAGGCCCAGTACTTC.

This clone appeared a few times. The CDR3 DNA sequence: TGTGCCAGTAGTATTGCGGGGTTGGTAGGCGGCTACACCTTC. This sequence encodes CASSIAGLVGGYTF. The rearrangement uses TRBV19 and TRBJ1-2; D uncertain. This CDR3 spans 14 amino acids. V was shortened by 3 bases and J by 8 bases, with 16 bases between the two germline ends. Germline V gives CDR1 LNHDA, CDR2 SQIVND (reference sequence). Filled out from reference TRBV19 and TRBJ1-2, the complete variable domain reads DGGITQSPKYLFRKEGQNVTLSCEQNLNHDAMYWYRQDPGQGLRLIYYSQIVNDFQKGDIAEGYSVSREKKESFPLTVTSAQKNPTAFYLCASSIAGLVGGYTFGSGTRLTVV.

The V gene is TRBV28, the J gene TRBJ1-1, with TRBD1 matching 7 bases. The junction had 5 bases not matched to a gene; V was cut back by 3 bases and J by 7 bases. Germline CDR1 is MDHEN and CDR2 is SYDVKM. The CDR3 runs 13 residues. The CDR3 DNA reads as TGTGCCAGCAGTTTGTCCCACAGGGGTGAAGCTTTCTTT. Translation: CASSLSHRGEAFF.

The chain carries TRBV2 and TRBJ2-3; the match to TRBD2 covers 7 bases. Germline-derived CDR1 and CDR2 are SNHLY and FYNNEI. V was clipped by 4 bases and J by 5 bases; unmatched bases: 9. The CDR3 totals 15 residues. The CDR3 DNA reads as TGTGCCAGCAGTGTGGAGCGGGGAGTCATAGATACGCAGTATTTT. It is translated as CASSVERGVIDTQYF.

This clone was seen a handful of times. V is TRBV15 and J is TRBJ1-6; D gene ambiguous. Germline assignment: CDR1 LNHNV and CDR2 YYDKDF (reference sequence). V was cut by 0 bases and J by 7 bases, with 4 bases left in between. The length of the CDR3 is 13 residues. CDR3 residues: CATSRDKNSPLHF. The DNA for the CDR3 is TGTGCCACCAGCAGAGATAAAAATTCACCCCTCCACTTT.

The V call is TRBV30, the J call TRBJ1-3, with D tentatively TRBD1 (5 bases). Trimming stripped 4 bases from V and 3 bases from J, with 19 bases between. The CDR3 loop spans 16 amino acids. The germline gives CDR1 GTSNPN, CDR2 SVGIG (reference sequence). CDR3 loop: CAWTWGGRARGNTIYF. DNA of the CDR3: TGTGCCTGGACCTGGGGCGGGAGGGCGCGTGGAAACACCATATATTTT. The whole variable domain, remainder taken from reference TRBV30 and TRBJ1-3, is SQTIHQWPATLVQPVGSPLSLECTVEGTSNPNLYWYRQAAGRGLQLLFYSVGIGQISSEVPQNLSASRPQDRQFILSSKKLLLSDSGFYLCAWTWGGRARGNTIYFGEGSWLTVV.

This clone was seen only once. V and J are TRBV5-6 and TRBJ1-5, with a tentative D call TRBD1 (5 bases). This CDR3 has 15 residues. V lost 0 bases to trimming and J lost 4 bases, with 11 bases between them. Germline CDR1 reads SGHDT; CDR2 reads YYEEEE. CDR3 region: CASSLGPGRNQPQHF. CDR3 sequence (DNA): TGTGCCAGCAGCTTGGGTCCAGGGAGGAATCAGCCCCAGCATTTT.

The chain joins TRBV7-9 to TRBJ2-7; D gene ambiguous. CDR3 length equals 13 residues. The germline gives CDR1 SEHNR, CDR2 FQNEAQ (reference sequence). V gave up 3 bases and J gave up 2 bases, with 8 bases separating them. The CDR3 DNA sequence: TGTGCCAGCAGCTTCACCCCCCCCTACGAGCAGTACTTC. Translated: CASSFTPPYEQYF.

The gene calls are TRBV9 and TRBJ1-1; D not resolved. V was shortened by 4 bases and J by 0 bases, with 7 bases between the two germline ends. The CDR3 spans 13 residues. CDR1 SGDLS and CDR2 YYNGEE come from the germline V gene. This chain's CDR3 is CASSSALNTEAFF. CDR3 coding DNA: TGTGCCAGCAGCAGCGCCCTGAACACTGAAGCTTTCTTT.

The gene calls are TRBV4-2 and TRBJ2-6, with D possibly matching TRBD2 (5 bases). Between the trimmed V and J ends, which lost 0 bases and 0 bases, there was a span of 6 bases. The germline CDR1 and CDR2 sequences are LGHNA and YNFKEQ. The CDR3 loop spans 16 amino acids. The CDR3 sequence is CASSQDSDSGANVLTF. Written as DNA, the CDR3 is TGTGCCAGCAGCCAAGATAGCGACTCTGGGGCCAACGTCCTGACTTTC.

CDR3 bases: TGTGCCAGCAGCTTAGCAGGCGTCACGATCGGCTACACCTTC. Translating gives CASSLAGVTIGYTF. This chain joins TRBV7-2 and TRBJ1-2; D gene unclear. V dropped 0 bases and J dropped 8 bases, with 13 bases sitting between them. Germline CDR1 is SGHTA and CDR2 is FQGNSA. The CDR3 spans 14 residues.

On this clone: A junction boundary mismatches the germline segment, possibly from a read error. The rearrangement uses TRBV5-6 and TRBJ1-6; D is possibly TRBD1 (6 bases). Germline V lookup: CDR1 SGHDT, CDR2 YYEEEE. There are 14 residues in the CDR3. The CDR3 region has the DNA TGTGCCAGCAGCCGGGGACACCCTAATTCCCCCCTCCACTTT. Amino acids: CASSRGHPNSPLHF.

The V gene is TRBV7-8, the J gene TRBJ2-5; D not certain. V lost 3 bases to trimming and J lost 1 base, with 3 bases between them. The CDR3 loop spans 12 amino acids. Germline V gene lookup returns CDR1 SGHVS and CDR2 FQNEAQ. The CDR3 reads CASSFLQETQYF. The CDR3 bases are TGTGCCAGCAGCTTCCTCCAAGAGACCCAGTACTTC.

The V gene is TRBV11-1, the J gene TRBJ2-7, with TRBD1 as a possible D gene (6 bases). V lost 5 bases, J lost 3 bases, and 11 bases lay in between. The CDR3 has 13 amino acids. CDR1 is SGHAT and CDR2 is FQDESV in the germline V gene (reference sequence). The CDR3 DNA sequence: TGTGCCAGCAGCCCGCCGACAGGCTACGAGCAGTACTTC. It is translated as CASSPPTGYEQYF.

The chain joins TRBV7-7 to TRBJ2-1, with 7 positions matching TRBD2. V was clipped by 5 bases and J by 4 bases; unmatched bases: 2. Germline CDR1 and CDR2: SSHAT and FNYEAQ (reference sequence). The CDR3 has 13 amino acids. The CDR3 reads CASSPAGYNEQFF. CDR3 nucleotides: TGTGCCAGCAGCCCAGCGGGGTACAATGAGCAGTTCTTC.

The genes are TRBV29-1 and TRBJ2-5; either TRBD1 or TRBD2 may supply D (5 bases each). Germline assignment: CDR1 SQVTM and CDR2 ANQGSEA. The CDR3 consists of 11 residues. Trimming took off 4 bases at V and 5 bases at J, with 8 bases between the two ends. The CDR3 DNA follows: TGCAGCGTTGCTAGGGACGAGACCCAGTACTTC. Amino acid sequence: CSVARDETQYF.

This chain uses TRBV9 with TRBJ1-3; a possible D gene is TRBD1 (6 bases). The CDR3 is made up of 15 amino acids. The V end lost 3 bases, the J end lost 4 bases, and 14 bases lay between the germline ends. Germline V CDR1 and CDR2: SGDLS, YYNGEE. The chain's CDR3 is CASSDITGPGNTIYF. The CDR3 nucleotides read TGTGCCAGCAGCGACATAACAGGGCCCGGAAACACCATATATTTT.